The 18 T cell receptor beta chains presented below share a single source sample, sequenced in a study of T cells of healthy individuals. TCRdb called the 5' RACE reads again in MiXCR, with one record for every CDR3 protein. The table records around 63,000 distinct CDR3 sequences, roughly 16% of them present only once. The source is a human donor in good health.

The chain recombines TRBV28 with TRBJ1-4; D is undetermined. Per the germline V gene, CDR1 is MDHEN and CDR2 is SYDVKM. Trimming shortened V by 8 bases and J by 8 bases, and 12 bases separated the two germline ends. The CDR3 has 12 residues. As DNA, the CDR3 is TGTGCCAGCGTGGCTGGGCGGGAAAAACTGTTTTTT. The encoded protein is CASVAGREKLFF.

The DNA for the CDR3 is TGCAGTGCTAGCGCCGGGCTAGGCTTCCACGAGCAGTACTTC. It encodes CSASAGLGFHEQYF. The chain uses TRBV20-1 and TRBJ2-7, with D hard to call. Germline V lookup: CDR1 DFQATT, CDR2 SNEGSKA (reference sequence). Between the trimmed V and J ends, which lost 3 bases and 5 bases, there was a span of 17 bases. CDR3 length: 14 residues.

Comment on this clonotype: It may be a read error: a sequence one base away is much more abundant. V usage is TRBV27 and J usage is TRBJ2-1; 7 bases map to TRBD1. The CDR3 loop spans 15 amino acids. V lost 3 bases to trimming and J lost 5 bases; unmatched junction nucleotides: 7. Germline V CDR1 and CDR2: MNHEY, SMNVEV (reference sequence). The CDR3 coding sequence is TGTGCCAGCAGTTTGGGGGACAGCCCTCACAATGAGCAGTTCTTC. Translation: CASSLGDSPHNEQFF.

This clonotype was found many times. The chain joins TRBV10-3 to TRBJ2-1, with no clear D. CDR1 ENHRY and CDR2 SYGVKD come from the germline V gene. Trimming cost V 7 bases and J 8 bases, with 18 bases left between them. This CDR3 region has 14 residues. CDR3 amino acids: CAIKGGLPQHEQFF. DNA for the CDR3: TGTGCCATCAAAGGCGGCCTACCTCAGCATGAGCAGTTCTTC.

This clonotype appeared a few times. This chain's CDR3 is CASSQDPTGIGPGYTF. CDR3 nucleotides: TGCGCCAGCAGCCAAGATCCGACCGGGATTGGACCTGGCTACACCTTC. This sequence joins TRBV4-1 and TRBJ1-2; D gene ambiguous. The CDR3 has 16 residues. V was clipped by 0 bases and J by 7 bases, with 18 bases between them. Germline V gene data show CDR1 as MGHRA and CDR2 as YSYEKL.

This clonotype was seen a handful of times. The J gene is TRBJ2-3, the V gene TRBV2, with TRBD2 matching 10 bases. Looked up from germline, CDR1 is SNHLY and CDR2 is FYNNEI. The V and J ends lost 4 bases and 3 bases, in that order; junction bases with no gene match: 16. The CDR3 has 19 residues. CDR3 sequence reads: CASSAEGPSGSAGTDTQYF. The CDR3 DNA reads TGTGCCAGCAGTGCTGAGGGGCCTAGCGGGAGCGCCGGAACAGATACGCAGTATTTT. Filled out from reference TRBV2 and TRBJ2-3, the complete variable domain reads EPEVTQTPSHQVTQMGQEVILRCVPISNHLYFYWYRQILGQKVEFLVSFYNNEISEKSEIFDDQFSVERPDGSNFTLKIRSTKLEDSAMYFCASSAEGPSGSAGTDTQYFGPGTRLTVL.

This clonotype has ten or more counts. CDR3 DNA: TGTGCCAGCAGCGGACAACAGGGGGCCCAAGAGACCCAGTACTTC. Its protein is CASSGQQGAQETQYF. The rearrangement uses TRBV7-9 and TRBJ2-5; TRBD1 matches 9 bases. CDR3 size: 15 residues. Trimming cost V 5 bases and J 1 base; bases outside gene matches: 5. Germline V lookup: CDR1 SEHNR, CDR2 FQNEAQ (reference sequence).

This clonotype came up many times. The rearrangement joins TRBV6-1 to TRBJ1-5, with TRBD1 as a possible D gene (5 bases). Trimming cost V 1 base and J 7 bases, with 14 bases left between them. Looked up from germline, CDR1 is MNHNS and CDR2 is SASEGT. The CDR3 runs to 15 residues. The CDR3 spells CASSEVGATWQPQHF. The CDR3, as DNA: TGTGCCAGCAGTGAAGTAGGGGCGACCTGGCAGCCCCAGCATTTT.

This clonotype was observed a single time. This chain uses TRBV27 with TRBJ1-1, with 8 nucleotides matching TRBD1. Trimming took 7 bases from V and 1 from J; bases not matched to a gene: 11. Germline V CDR1 and CDR2: MNHEY, SMNVEV (reference sequence). The CDR3 totals 16 residues. The CDR3 spells CASKRQGARGNTEAFF. DNA of the CDR3: TGTGCCAGCAAACGGCAGGGGGCACGGGGGAACACTGAAGCTTTCTTT.

This clonotype was counted at least ten times. This chain uses TRBV5-5 with TRBJ2-7, with TRBD1 as a possible D gene (6 bases). CDR3 size: 15 residues. CDR1 SGHKS and CDR2 YYEKEE come from the germline V gene (reference sequence). The germline V and J ends were trimmed by 1 base and 3 bases, with 14 bases remaining between them. The CDR3 DNA reads as TGTGCCAGCAGCTTGTCTGGGGGCGCTTTCTACGAGCAGTACTTC. This translates into CASSLSGGAFYEQYF.

The V gene is TRBV19, the J gene TRBJ1-4, with D uncertain. V lost 10 bases, J lost 5 bases, and 20 bases lay in between. The germline CDR1 and CDR2 sequences are LNHDA and SQIVND (reference sequence). The CDR3 has 15 amino acids. The CDR3 nucleotides read TGTGCCATTCTTCTCCCGCGGCTGCAAAATGAAAAACTGTTTTTT. This encodes CAILLPRLQNEKLFF.

About this clonotype: A read error may explain this, as a much larger clone is one base away. The CDR3: CASSQVLYSTTGELFF. Here the CDR3 DNA reads TGCGCCAGCAGCCAAGTGTTGTACTCAACCACCGGGGAGCTGTTTTTT. The V call is TRBV4-1, the J call TRBJ2-2; no definite D call. The CDR3 is made up of 16 amino acids. The V gene lost 1 base and the J gene lost 4 bases, with 13 bases spanning the gap. Germline V gene sequence: CDR1 MGHRA, CDR2 YSYEKL.

This clonotype came up a few times. The gene calls are TRBV27 and TRBJ2-3, with TRBD1 matching 8 bases. From germline, CDR1 is MNHEY and CDR2 SMNVEV (reference sequence). The length of the CDR3 is 14 residues. J gave up 2 bases and V 6 bases, and 4 bases lay outside the gene matches. The chain's CDR3 is CASSGQGSTDTQYF. The CDR3 region has the DNA TGTGCCAGCAGCGGACAGGGCTCCACAGATACGCAGTATTTT.

This clonotype was picked up many times. CDR3 residues: CASSYSPQEENEKLFF. The CDR3 nucleotides are TGTGCCAGCAGTTACTCACCCCAGGAAGAAAATGAAAAACTGTTTTTT. This chain connects TRBV6-5 to TRBJ1-4; D is uncertain. CDR1 is MNHEY, CDR2 SVGAGI, per germline. This CDR3 contains 16 residues. The V gene lost 0 bases and the J gene lost 5 bases, with 13 bases spanning the gap.

This clonotype came up many times. The CDR3 nucleotides read TGTGCCCTCGGGGACGCTGAAAAACTGTTTTTT. Encoded protein: CALGDAEKLFF. This sequence joins TRBV7-9 and TRBJ1-4, with D possibly TRBD1 on 5 matching bases. The CDR3 has 11 amino acids. Trimming stripped 11 bases from V and 7 bases from J, with 11 bases between. Germline CDR1 and CDR2: SEHNR and FQNEAQ (reference sequence). The full variable domain, in which reference TRBV7-9 and TRBJ1-4 provide the parts outside the CDR3, is DTGVSQNPRHKITKRGQNVTFRCDPISEHNRLYWYRQTLGQGPEFLTYFQNEAQLEKSRLLSDRFSAERPKGSFSTLEIQRTEQGDSAMYLCALGDAEKLFFGSGTQLSVL.

This clonotype was found many times. J is TRBJ2-7 and V is TRBV12-3 or TRBV12-4; the match to TRBD1 covers 8 bases. The junction had 13 bases not matched to a gene; V was cut back by 2 bases and J by 1 base. The length of the CDR3 is 18 residues. CDR3 sequence: CASSLIIFGDRLSYEQYF. CDR3 in DNA: TGTGCCAGCAGTTTAATAATTTTTGGGGACAGGCTATCCTACGAGCAGTACTTC.

Many counts were recorded for this clonotype. The chain combines TRBV9 with TRBJ1-5, with D perhaps TRBD1 (5 bases). Trimming pared 0 bases from V and 7 bases from J, leaving 8 bases between. This CDR3 contains 13 residues. Germline lookup yields CDR1 SGDLS and CDR2 YYNGEE. The CDR3 region has the DNA TGTGCCAGCAGCGTAGGGGAGGGGCAGCCCCAGCATTTT. Protein: CASSVGEGQPQHF.

This chain joins TRBV20-1 and TRBJ2-7; D is perhaps TRBD1 or TRBD2 (5 bases each). The CDR3 loop spans 15 amino acids. Trimming took 3 bases from V and 3 from J, leaving 18 bases between them. In germline, CDR1 is DFQATT, CDR2 SNEGSKA (reference sequence). The CDR3 sequence: CSARALRDHVYEQYF. In nucleotides, the CDR3 is TGCAGTGCTAGGGCCCTCCGGGACCACGTCTACGAGCAGTACTTC.